Listed below are T cell receptor beta chains from one sample, sequenced in a study of siplizumab effects on memory and regulatory T cells. Method: immunoSEQ multiplex PCR; TCRdb's copy keeps in-frame clones and lacks some. The profile covers 100,000 or so clones, with 94% appearing a single time and about 1.2% taken by the ten largest. Input material: non-Treg CD4+ T cells sorted from blood. The receptors originated from a human donor in good health. Each CDR3 is given with its conserved first and last residue. D genes are given only for firm matches. The listing skips clone size in some rows; elsewhere it reads once, few, many or a size class.

v_call	j_call	clone_size	d_call	cdr3_nt	cdr3_aa
TRBV2	TRBJ2-1	NA	TRBD2	TGTGCCAGCAGGGACGACTTGAGCGGGAGGGCCTACAATGAGCAGTTCTTC	CASRDDLSGRAYNEQFF
TRBV27	TRBJ2-1	NA	NA	TGTGCCAGCAACCAACTTAGCGGAAGTGGAAATGAGCAGTTCTTC	CASNQLSGSGNEQFF
TRBV4-2	TRBJ1-1	NA	NA	TGTGCCAGCAGCCAAGTTACCGGGAACACTGAAGCTTTCTTT	CASSQVTGNTEAFF
TRBV19	TRBJ2-7	NA	TRBD1	TGTGCCAGTAGTATACAGGGACAGGGGGCTGAGGACTACGAGCAGTACTTC	CASSIQGQGAEDYEQYF
TRBV4-1	TRBJ2-5	once	TRBD2	TGCGCCAGCAGCCAAGATTGGGCTAGCGGGACCCAAGAGACCCAGTACTTC	CASSQDWASGTQETQYF
TRBV18	TRBJ2-3	NA	NA	TGTGCCAGCTCACCAATGGACACAGATACGCAGTATTTT	CASSPMDTDTQYF
TRBV6-6	TRBJ2-7	NA	TRBD1	TGTGCCAGCAGCGAAGGGACAGGGGGTACCTACGAGCAGTACTTC	CASSEGTGGTYEQYF
TRBV25-1	TRBJ2-5	once	TRBD2	TGTGCCACCCTTCGAGGGCTAGCGGGAAAAGAGACCCAGTACTTC	CATLRGLAGKETQYF
TRBV5-6	TRBJ2-1	NA	NA	TGTGCCAGCACCGTCGACAGGCTTAAGAAGTTTTACAATGAGCAGTTCTTC	CASTVDRLKKFYNEQFF
TRBV5-8	TRBJ2-1	once	NA	TGTGCCAGCAGGACTAGTCTAAGGTACAATGAGCAGTTCTTC	CASRTSLRYNEQFF
TRBV9	TRBJ2-3	NA	NA	TGTGCCAGCAGCATGAGCACAGATACGCAGTATTTT	CASSMSTDTQYF
TRBV7-9	TRBJ1-2	NA	TRBD1	TGTGCCAGCAGCCCGGGACAGGGATTTAATGGCTACACCTTC	CASSPGQGFNGYTF
TRBV5-1	TRBJ2-2	few	NA	TGCGCCAGCAGGTTTGACCGTACGAACACCGGGGAGCTGTTTTTT	CASRFDRTNTGELFF
TRBV11-2	TRBJ2-7	NA	TRBD2	TGTGCCAGCAGCTTATTAGGACTGCGGGAGGGAGAGCAGTACTTC	CASSLLGLREGEQYF
TRBV19	TRBJ2-3	NA	TRBD2	TGTGCCAGTAGTATCATTCTAGCGGATTCAGATACGCAGTATTTT	CASSIILADSDTQYF
TRBV28	TRBJ2-5	NA	TRBD1	TGTGCCAGCAGTCTCGACAGGGTCGAGACCCAGTACTTC	CASSLDRVETQYF
TRBV2	TRBJ2-5	NA	NA	TGTGCCAGCAGGTCGGAAGAGACCCAGTACTTC	CASRSEETQYF
TRBV27	TRBJ1-2	NA	NA	TGTGCCAGCAGTTTATCCCCCCATGGGTATGGCTACACCTTC	CASSLSPHGYGYTF
TRBV20-1	TRBJ2-3	NA	NA	TGCAGTGCCGATCCTGGGGATACGCAGTATTTT	CSADPGDTQYF
TRBV19	TRBJ1-4	NA	TRBD1	TGTGCCAGTAGTATAGTTGCCTCCAGGGGGCATGAAAAACTGTTTTTT	CASSIVASRGHEKLFF
TRBV5-1	TRBJ2-5	NA	TRBD1	TGCGCCAGCAGCTTGGCAGGGACAGAGCAAGAGACCCAGTACTTC	CASSLAGTEQETQYF
TRBV19	TRBJ2-7	NA	TRBD2	TGTGCCAGTAGTCCCTCCGGGACTAGCGACCACGAGCAGTACTTC	CASSPSGTSDHEQYF
TRBV5-4	TRBJ2-1	NA	TRBD2	TGTGCCAGCAGCTTGGGACTAGCGGTCATGAGCTCCTACAATGAGCAGTTCTTC	CASSLGLAVMSSYNEQFF
TRBV23-1	TRBJ2-3	NA	NA	TGCGCCAGCAGTACTACCGAGGTAGCGGTCCTCACAGATACGCAGTATTTT	CASSTTEVAVLTDTQYF
TRBV14	TRBJ2-1	NA	NA	TGTGCCAGCAGCCAAGTCCGGACCCACTCGGCGTACAATGAGCAGTTCTTC	CASSQVRTHSAYNEQFF
TRBV4-2	TRBJ2-3	once	NA	TGTGCCAGCAGCCCAGGACAAGCTACGGATACGCAGTATTTT	CASSPGQATDTQYF
TRBV18	TRBJ2-1	NA	TRBD2	TGTGCCAGCGAGGGGCGGGAGGAATCCTACAATGAGCAGTTCTTC	CASEGREESYNEQFF
TRBV11-2	TRBJ2-1	NA	TRBD2	TGTGCCAGCAGCACCCCGGAGAGGGGGGGTAGCGGGGGTTACAATGAGCAGTTCTTC	CASSTPERGGSGGYNEQFF
TRBV6-4	TRBJ2-2	NA	NA	TGTGCCAGCAGTCGAGAGACGAGCACCGGGGAGCTGTTTTTT	CASSRETSTGELFF
TRBV7-2	TRBJ2-3	NA	TRBD2	TGTGCCAGCAGCTTAGATAGGGGAGGGCCGGATACGCAGTATTTT	CASSLDRGGPDTQYF
TRBV6-5	TRBJ2-5	once	NA	TGTGCCAGCAGTTACCTGTCGGGGAACCAGTACTTC	CASSYLSGNQYF
TRBV27	TRBJ1-3	once	NA	TGTGCCAGCAGTCGCGGCATGGCGTCAACACCAGGAAACACCATATATTTT	CASSRGMASTPGNTIYF
TRBV29-1	TRBJ1-1	NA	NA	TGCAGCGTCGTGGGACGCGGGACATCCGAAACTGAAGCTTTCTTT	CSVVGRGTSETEAFF
TRBV18	TRBJ1-3	NA	TRBD1	TGTGCCAGCTCACCACCGGGACGGACAGGCTCTGGAAACACCATATATTTT	CASSPPGRTGSGNTIYF
TRBV5-5	TRBJ1-1	NA	NA	TGTGCCAGCAGCCCCGGTGGGCGGAAGATGAACACTGAAGCTTTCTTT	CASSPGGRKMNTEAFF
TRBV19	TRBJ1-3	NA	NA	TGTGCCAGTACCGGGGGCGGCTCTGGAAACACCATATATTTT	CASTGGGSGNTIYF
TRBV5-4	TRBJ2-7	NA	NA	TGTGCCAGCAGCGCAGTGTCAGGAGGGGAGCAGTACTTC	CASSAVSGGEQYF
TRBV5-4	TRBJ2-4	NA	TRBD2	TGTGCCAGCAGCCCGGAAGCGGGGGATAACATTCAGTACTTC	CASSPEAGDNIQYF
TRBV7-3	TRBJ2-3	NA	NA	TGTGCCAGCAGCTCGGGACTGTCCACAGATACGCAGTATTTT	CASSSGLSTDTQYF